These 15 T cell receptor beta chains originate from one sample sequenced in a study of T cells in Graves' hyperthyroidism and ophthalmopathy. RNA transcripts provided the source from which TCR beta CDR3 regions were amplified. First-round RT-PCR with HTBI primers amplified the TCR CDR3 region. TCRdb redid the calling of the multiplex PCR reads with MiXCR, one entry per CDR3 protein. This sample yields hundreds of thousands of distinct CDR3 sequences, of which around 17% are seen a single time; around a sixth belongs to the top ten. Material for sequencing was blood. Receptors were obtained from a woman aged 18 to 35 with Graves' hyperthyroidism.

The chain links TRBV29-1 to TRBJ1-2, with D uncertain. The CDR3 loop spans 13 amino acids. Germline V CDR1 and CDR2: SQVTM, ANQGSEA. Trimming removed 5 bases at V and 7 bases at J, with 17 bases between. This CDR3 reads CSVYNSGFPGYTF. Here the CDR3 DNA reads TGCAGCGTTTATAATAGTGGGTTTCCTGGCTACACCTTC. The full variable domain, with the rest looked up from reference TRBV29-1 and TRBJ1-2, is SAVISQKPSRDICQRGTSLTIQCQVDSQVTMMFWYRQQPGQSLTLIATANQGSEATYESGFVIDKFPISRPNLTFSTLTVSNMSPEDSSIYLCSVYNSGFPGYTFGSGTRLTVV.

The chain recombines TRBV19 with TRBJ2-1; D might be TRBD2 (7 bases). This CDR3 comprises 12 residues. CDR1 is LNHDA and CDR2 is SQIVND in the germline V gene (reference sequence). V shed 7 bases and J shed 10 bases, with 14 bases lying between them. The CDR3 nucleotides are TGTGCCAGTATTTCGGGGGGCAGAGAGCAGTTCTTC. It yields the protein CASISGGREQFF.

The V call is TRBV3-1, the J call TRBJ2-1; D might be TRBD1 (6 bases). Germline CDR1 reads LGHDT; CDR2 reads YNNKEL (reference sequence). There are 13 residues in the CDR3. Trimming cost V 4 bases and J 8 bases, with 12 bases left between them. The DNA of the CDR3 is TGTGCCAGCAGCCCAGCAGGGGTCCATGAGCAGTTCTTC. Its translation: CASSPAGVHEQFF.

There are a few counts of this clonotype. The chain links TRBV7-9 to TRBJ2-6, with D possibly matching TRBD2 (5 bases). Germline loops: CDR1 SEHNR, CDR2 FQNEAQ (reference sequence). V was clipped by 5 bases and J by 0 bases, with 11 bases between them. The CDR3 has 16 residues. The CDR3 spells CASSRSGPSGANVLTF. The CDR3 DNA reads TGTGCCAGCAGCCGGAGCGGCCCCTCTGGGGCCAACGTCCTGACTTTC.

The CDR3 here is CASPGLGYTGELFF. The CDR3 DNA is TGTGCCTCACCAGGACTTGGCTACACCGGGGAGCTGTTTTTT. V and J are TRBV30 and TRBJ2-2; maybe TRBD2 (5 bases). V was shortened by 7 bases and J by 3 bases, with 15 bases between the two germline ends. This CDR3 is 14 amino acids long. Germline CDR1 is GTSNPN and CDR2 is SVGIG (reference sequence).

The chain couples TRBV7-9 to TRBJ1-5; 8 bases line up with TRBD1. This CDR3 is 16 amino acids long. The V gene's germline CDR1 is SEHNR and CDR2 FQNEAQ (reference sequence). Trimming removed 4 bases from V and 0 bases from J; junction bases left unmatched: 5. The CDR3 DNA sequence: TGTGCCAGCAGCTCGACAGGGGTCGATAGCAATCAGCCCCAGCATTTT. This sequence encodes CASSSTGVDSNQPQHF.

This clonotype was seen ten or more times. V usage is TRBV28 and J usage is TRBJ1-5; D gene unclear. Looked up from germline, CDR1 is MDHEN and CDR2 is SYDVKM. Trimming removed 6 bases at V and 0 bases at J, with 12 bases between. The CDR3 is made up of 15 amino acids. CDR3 bases: TGTGCCAGCAGGTACACCGGCGGTAGCAATCAGCCCCAGCATTTT. Translated: CASRYTGGSNQPQHF. Full variable domain (outside the CDR3, taken from reference TRBV28 and TRBJ1-5): DVKVTQSSRYLVKRTGEKVFLECVQDMDHENMFWYRQDPGLGLRLIYFSYDVKMKEKGDIPEGYSVSREKKERFSLILESASTNQTSMYLCASRYTGGSNQPQHFGDGTRLSIL.

This clonotype was detected a few times. V usage is TRBV11-2 and J usage is TRBJ2-2, with 9 bases identical to TRBD2. The V segment lost 7 bases and the J segment 0 bases; nucleotides outside the gene matches: 21. From germline, CDR1 is SGHAT and CDR2 FQNNGV. The CDR3 covers 21 residues. The CDR3 region is CASTSSLGVSGGFANTGELFF. CDR3 in DNA: TGTGCCAGCACTTCCTCCCTGGGGGTGAGCGGGGGGTTCGCGAACACCGGGGAGCTGTTTTTT.

This clonotype was observed a handful of times. CDR3 in amino acids: CASSTRARDEQYF. Written as DNA, the CDR3 is TGTGCCAGCAGCACCAGAGCAAGGGACGAGCAGTACTTC. V is TRBV7-3 and J is TRBJ2-7; D uncertain. This CDR3 comprises 13 residues. The germline V gene has CDR1 SGHTA and CDR2 FQGTGA. Trimming took 5 bases from V and 5 from J, leaving 13 bases between them.

The sample holds many counts of this clonotype. The chain has TRBV20-1 and TRBJ1-2; no definite D call. The CDR3 length is 11 residues. Trimming pared 3 bases from V and 6 bases from J, leaving 8 bases between. The germline V gene encodes CDR1 DFQATT and CDR2 SNEGSKA (reference sequence). The CDR3, as DNA: TGCAGTGCTAGGAGAGGGAATGGCTACACCTTC. This encodes CSARRGNGYTF.

This clonotype was recorded a few times. The V and J genes are TRBV6-1 and TRBJ2-7; D tentatively reads TRBD1 or TRBD2 (6 bases each). Looked up from germline, CDR1 is MNHNS and CDR2 is SASEGT. The CDR3 runs 14 residues. Between the trimmed V and J ends, which lost 6 bases and 1 base, there was a span of 13 bases. In DNA form, the CDR3 reads TGTGCCAGCAGCGAGGGGGGTGTTTCCTACGAGCAGTACTTC. Protein: CASSEGGVSYEQYF.

This clonotype was seen a handful of times. The CDR3 region is CAISDPGQGMWEQYF. CDR3 DNA: TGTGCCATCAGTGACCCAGGACAGGGGATGTGGGAGCAGTACTTC. V gene TRBV10-3 combines with J gene TRBJ2-7; 9 positions match TRBD1. There are 15 residues in the CDR3. Germline assignment: CDR1 ENHRY and CDR2 SYGVKD. V dropped 3 bases and J dropped 7; count of bases not matched to a gene: 10.

This rearrangement joins TRBV6-1 to TRBJ2-1, with 14 bases identical to TRBD2. Trimming removed 6 bases from V and 10 bases from J; junction bases left unmatched: 11. The CDR3 totals 16 residues. Germline V CDR1 and CDR2: MNHNS, SASEGT. As DNA, the CDR3 is TGTGCCAGCAGCTCAGGACTAGCGGGGGGACGTCACGAGCAGTTCTTC. Protein: CASSSGLAGGRHEQFF.

This clonotype was observed a few times. The rearrangement joins TRBV7-9 to TRBJ2-1, with unresolved D. V was trimmed by 5 bases and J by 6 bases, leaving 14 bases between them. The CDR3 covers 14 residues. Germline CDR1 and CDR2: SEHNR and FQNEAQ (reference sequence). The CDR3 DNA follows: TGTGCCAGCAGCGAAACTACCTTCGGCAATGAGCAGTTCTTC. This sequence encodes CASSETTFGNEQFF.

This clonotype was seen only a few times. The chain carries TRBV27 and TRBJ2-7; D may match TRBD1 or TRBD2 (7 bases each). CDR1 is MNHEY, CDR2 SMNVEV, per germline (reference sequence). This CDR3 is 18 amino acids long. Trimming took 3 bases from V and 0 from J, leaving 21 bases between them. The CDR3 here is CASSFTGEVGGGSYEQYF. CDR3 DNA sequence: TGTGCCAGCAGTTTTACAGGGGAAGTAGGGGGGGGCTCCTACGAGCAGTACTTC.